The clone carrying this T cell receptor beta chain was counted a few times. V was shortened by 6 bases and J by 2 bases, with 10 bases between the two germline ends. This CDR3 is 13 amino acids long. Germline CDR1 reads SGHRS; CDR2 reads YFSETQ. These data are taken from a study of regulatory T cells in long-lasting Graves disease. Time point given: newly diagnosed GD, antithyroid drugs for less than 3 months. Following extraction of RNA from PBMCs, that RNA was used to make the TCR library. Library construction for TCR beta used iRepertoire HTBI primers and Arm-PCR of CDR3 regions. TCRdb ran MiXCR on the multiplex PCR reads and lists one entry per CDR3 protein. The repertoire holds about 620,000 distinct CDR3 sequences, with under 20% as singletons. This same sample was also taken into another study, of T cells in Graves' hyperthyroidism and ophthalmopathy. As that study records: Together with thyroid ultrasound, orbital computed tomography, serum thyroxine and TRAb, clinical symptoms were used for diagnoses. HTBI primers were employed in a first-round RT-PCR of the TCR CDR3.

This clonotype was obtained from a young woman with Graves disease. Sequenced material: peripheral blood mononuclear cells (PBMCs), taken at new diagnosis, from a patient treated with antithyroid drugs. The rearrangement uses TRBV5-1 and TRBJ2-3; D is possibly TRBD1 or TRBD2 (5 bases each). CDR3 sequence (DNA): TGCGCCAGCAACCCCGGGGCCACAGATACGCAGTATTTT. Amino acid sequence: CASNPGATDTQYF. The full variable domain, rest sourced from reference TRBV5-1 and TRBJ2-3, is KAGVTQTPRYLIKTRGQQVTLSCSPISGHRSVSWYQQTPGQGLQFLFEYFSETQRNKGNFPGRFSGRQFSNSRSEMNVSTLELGDSALYLCASNPGATDTQYFGPGTRLTVL.